These T cell receptor beta chains were read from a single sample in a study of shared clonotypes between healthy human individuals. Profiled with immunoSEQ multiplex PCR; TCRdb holds only in-frame clones, not every one. This table holds about 2.4 million clones, roughly 93% found once. Sequencing was done on a sample of naive CD4+ T cells from PBMCs. Receptors were obtained from a man younger than 35 in good health. Some clones in this sample may be carry-over from other donors' samples. Both conserved end residues are part of each CDR3. Fields, in order: clone size, V gene, D gene, J gene, CDR3 protein, CDR3 DNA. A D gene is named only where the DNA matches it firmly. Only some rows state a clone size, as once, few, many or a class for expanded clones.

-	TRBV11-2	TRBD1	TRBJ2-1	CASSSNRGRASHEQFF	TGTGCCAGCAGTAGCAACAGGGGGCGTGCGAGCCATGAGCAGTTCTTC
-	TRBV10-3	-	TRBJ1-4	CAIRGGAASEKLFF	TGTGCCATCAGAGGGGGGGCGGCGAGTGAAAAACTGTTTTTT
-	TRBV7-2	-	TRBJ1-3	CASSSDSLGGGNTIYF	TGTGCCAGCAGCTCAGACAGCCTAGGGGGTGGAAACACCATATATTTT
once	TRBV28	-	TRBJ1-2	CASSIAALREDGYTF	TGTGCCAGCAGCATAGCGGCCTTAAGGGAAGATGGCTACACCTTC
-	TRBV19	-	TRBJ1-5	CASSMGRATQPQHF	TGTGCCAGTAGTATGGGCAGGGCGACCCAGCCCCAGCATTTT
-	TRBV5-4	TRBD2	TRBJ2-7	CASSLGTSGSYEQYF	TGTGCCAGCAGCTTGGGGACTAGCGGATCCTACGAGCAGTACTTC
-	TRBV4-3	-	TRBJ2-1	CASSHSRTAPDEFF	TGCGCCAGCAGCCACTCAAGGACCGCCCCTGATGAGTTCTTC
-	TRBV19	-	TRBJ1-1	CASSIGSRNTEAFF	TGTGCCAGTAGTATAGGGAGCAGGAACACTGAAGCTTTCTTT
-	TRBV30	-	TRBJ2-3	CAWSVGVDTQYF	TGTGCCTGGAGTGTAGGGGTCGATACGCAGTATTTT
-	TRBV5-1	TRBD2	TRBJ2-1	CASSFGTSGTNEQFF	TGCGCCAGCAGCTTTGGGACTAGCGGGACCAATGAGCAGTTCTTC
-	TRBV5-1	-	TRBJ1-1	CASSEGSKTGGTEAFF	TGCGCCAGCAGCGAAGGGTCCAAGACTGGGGGCACTGAAGCTTTCTTT
-	TRBV5-1	TRBD2	TRBJ2-7	CASSLAVSGDSYEQYF	TGCGCCAGCAGCTTGGCAGTTAGCGGGGACTCCTACGAGCAGTACTTC
-	TRBV27	-	TRBJ2-1	CASTPGWLNEQFF	TGTGCCAGCACCCCGGGCTGGCTGAATGAGCAGTTCTTC
-	TRBV7-2	TRBD1	TRBJ2-7	CASSLQGASYEQYF	TGTGCCAGCAGCTTACAGGGGGCTTCCTACGAGCAGTACTTC
-	TRBV5-1	-	TRBJ2-3	CASSLGVGSWADTQYF	TGCGCCAGCAGCTTAGGGGTGGGGTCTTGGGCAGATACGCAGTATTTT